These 7 T cell receptor beta chains were sequenced from one sample in a study of CD8+ T cells in alopecia areata. Investigators isolated RNA and reverse transcribed it into cDNA to act as the sequencing template. TCRdb keeps only in-frame clones here, not all; method: immunoSEQ multiplex PCR. The repertoire consists of about 150,000 clones, with roughly 50% occurring once and the leading ten covering roughly 6.7%. The material was CD4+ T cells sorted from blood, obtained at week 0. These receptors all stem from a human donor with alopecia areata.

This sequence joins TRBV4-3 and TRBJ2-5; TRBD2 agrees at 9 bases. Unmatched junction bases numbered 7, after V lost 0 bases and J lost 8 bases. CDR1 and CDR2 from the germline V gene are LGHNA and YSLEER. This CDR3 has 15 residues. CDR3 nucleotide sequence: TGCGCCAGCAGCCAAGATATCGCGGGGGGGTTCACCCAGTACTTC. The encoded protein is CASSQDIAGGFTQYF.

This clone turned up a few times. The chain has TRBV19 and TRBJ1-1; 9 positions agree with TRBD1. Germline CDR1 LNHDA, CDR2 SQIVND (reference sequence). This CDR3 spans 15 amino acids. V shed 3 bases, J shed 2 bases, and the junction held 4 bases outside the gene matches. CDR3 nucleotide sequence: TGTGCCAGTAGTATGAACAGGGGGCCAAACACTGAAGCTTTCTTT. Translation: CASSMNRGPNTEAFF.

The V call is TRBV2, the J call TRBJ1-2; D perhaps matches TRBD1 (6 bases). V was trimmed by 5 bases and J by 0 bases, leaving 10 bases between them. The germline gives CDR1 SNHLY, CDR2 FYNNEI. There are 14 residues in the CDR3. CDR3 sequence (DNA): TGTGCCAGCAGTCAGGCAGGGGCTAACTATGGCTACACCTTC. Its translation: CASSQAGANYGYTF.

There are a few counts of this clone. The CDR3 DNA sequence: TGCGCCAGCAGCCCGAACCGGGACAGGGTAGACTATGGCTACACCTTC. Its protein is CASSPNRDRVDYGYTF. The chain links TRBV4-1 to TRBJ1-2; 9 bases align to TRBD1. CDR3 length: 16 residues. The trim removed 4 bases at V and 3 bases at J, leaving 9 bases unmatched. The germline V gene has CDR1 MGHRA and CDR2 YSYEKL.

The rearrangement joins TRBV7-2 to TRBJ1-4; the match to TRBD1 covers 10 bases. Germline CDR1 reads SGHTA; CDR2 reads FQGNSA. The CDR3 spans 12 residues. The junction had 4 bases not matched to a gene; V was cut back by 5 bases and J by 13 bases. CDR3: CASSPGQGRLFF. In DNA, the CDR3 is TGTGCCAGCAGCCCGGGACAGGGGAGACTGTTTTTT.

V and J are TRBV6-5 and TRBJ2-7; 8 bases are shared with TRBD1. Trimming removed 0 bases from V and 4 bases from J; junction bases left unmatched: 8. Germline lookup yields CDR1 MNHEY and CDR2 SVGAGI. The CDR3 has 16 amino acids. The CDR3 nucleotides read TGTGCCAGCAGTTACTCGACTCGGACAGGGAAATACGAGCAGTACTTC. It encodes CASSYSTRTGKYEQYF.

The genes are TRBV6-5 and TRBJ2-7; no clear D. Germline CDR1 reads MNHEY; CDR2 reads SVGAGI. The V end lost 2 bases, the J end lost 4 bases, and 9 bases lay between the germline ends. The CDR3 contains 13 residues. CDR3 DNA: TGTGCCAGCAGTTACACCTACAGTTACGAGCAGTACTTC. Amino acids: CASSYTYSYEQYF.